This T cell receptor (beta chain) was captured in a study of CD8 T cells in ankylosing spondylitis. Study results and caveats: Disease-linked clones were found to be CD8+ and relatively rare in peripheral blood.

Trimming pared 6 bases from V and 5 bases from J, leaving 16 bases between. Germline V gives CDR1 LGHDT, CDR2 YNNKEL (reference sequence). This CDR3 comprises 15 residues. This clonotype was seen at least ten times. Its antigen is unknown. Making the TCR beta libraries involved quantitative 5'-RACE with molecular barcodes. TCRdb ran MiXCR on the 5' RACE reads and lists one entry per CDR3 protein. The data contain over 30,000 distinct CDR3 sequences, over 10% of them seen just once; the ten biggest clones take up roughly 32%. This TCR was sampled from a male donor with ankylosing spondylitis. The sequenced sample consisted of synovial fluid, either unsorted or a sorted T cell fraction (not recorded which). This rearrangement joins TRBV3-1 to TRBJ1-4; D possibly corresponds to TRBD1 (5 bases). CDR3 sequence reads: CASSRGGGENEKLFF. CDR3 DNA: TGTGCCAGCAGTCGGGGGGGAGGCGAGAATGAAAAACTGTTTTTT. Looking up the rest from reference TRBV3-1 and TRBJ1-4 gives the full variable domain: DTAVSQTPKYLVTQMGNDKSIKCEQNLGHDTMYWYKQDSKKFLKIMFSYNNKELIINETVPNRFSPKSPDKAHLNLHINSLELGDSAVYFCASSRGGGENEKLFFGSGTQLSVL.